This T cell receptor (beta chain) was identified during a study of identical twins' blood T cells. Trimming left V 7 bases short and J 5 bases short, with 15 bases between. Germline V gene data show CDR1 as ENHRY and CDR2 as SYGVKD. This CDR3 region has 13 residues. Via MiXCR, TCRdb re-called the 5' RACE reads, giving one row per CDR3 protein. This sample has 300,000 to 400,000 distinct CDR3 sequences, with over 25% found just once. Material for sequencing was PBMCs. The sequence was collected from a woman aged 18 to 55 in good health. The J gene is TRBJ2-7, the V gene TRBV10-3, with D perhaps TRBD2 (5 bases). The CDR3 loop is CAITKGFSDEQYF. The CDR3 DNA follows: TGTGCCATCACCAAGGGATTTAGCGACGAGCAGTACTTC.